This section outlines one TCR beta chain sequence together with its context. This sample was taken from a study of blood T cell repertoires in COVID-19. The wider study: Material from acute and convalescent COVID-19 was sourced from the United States, Italy and Spain. PBMCs, B-cell-depleted T cells, or T cells provided the cDNA or gDNA that made up the material.

As handled by the study authors: Amplifying reference gene primers gave estimates of nucleated cell counts. Sequenced by immunoSEQ multiplex PCR; TCRdb stores in-frame clones only, minus some. V and J calls and clone size are given by that table; D and trimming were obtained from the DNA. Of 110,000 or so clones listed, around 82% are singletons. CDR3 length: 15 residues. The germline gives CDR1 MDHEN, CDR2 SYDVKM. The V end was cut by 7 bases, the J end by 2 bases, with 16 bases between. The source is a human donor in a cohort sampled during active COVID-19. The sequenced sample consisted of peripheral blood. V gene TRBV28 combines with J gene TRBJ2-3, with a possible D match to TRBD2 (7 bases). The CDR3 region is CASIQGGGFTDTQYF. The DNA of the CDR3 is TGTGCCAGCATCCAAGGGGGGGGGTTCACAGATACGCAGTATTTT.